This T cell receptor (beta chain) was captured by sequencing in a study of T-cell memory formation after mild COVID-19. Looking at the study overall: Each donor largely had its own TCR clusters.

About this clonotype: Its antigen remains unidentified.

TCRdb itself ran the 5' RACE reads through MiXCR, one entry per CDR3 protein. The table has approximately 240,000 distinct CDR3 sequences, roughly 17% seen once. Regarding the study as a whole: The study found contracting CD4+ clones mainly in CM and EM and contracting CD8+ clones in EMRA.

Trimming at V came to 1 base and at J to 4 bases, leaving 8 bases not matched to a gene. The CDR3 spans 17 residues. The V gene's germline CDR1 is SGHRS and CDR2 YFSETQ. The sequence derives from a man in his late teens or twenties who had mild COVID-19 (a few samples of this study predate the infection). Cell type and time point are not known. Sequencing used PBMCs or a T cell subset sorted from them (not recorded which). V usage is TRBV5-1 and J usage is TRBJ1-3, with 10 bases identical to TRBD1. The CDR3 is CASSLMGQGNVGNTIYF. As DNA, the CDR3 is TGCGCCAGCAGCTTGATGGGACAGGGGAACGTGGGAAACACCATATATTTT.